This paragraph covers one T cell receptor beta chain sequence. As yet, its antigen is unknown. A much larger clone lies a single base off, so this may be a read error. TCRdb used MiXCR to reprocess the 5' RACE reads, holding one entry per CDR3 protein. The table shows 300,000 to 450,000 distinct CDR3 sequences, with 6% to 8% occurring only once. This record belongs to a study of T cells after yellow fever vaccination. The study, taken as a whole, reports: A large majority of primary-vaccination clones showed up again after the booster (approximately 95% CD4, roughly 88% CD8). By day 5 rather than day 15, the secondary response had peaked, though it was weaker.

The junction had 6 bases not matched to a gene; V was cut back by 5 bases and J by 0 bases. The CDR3 contains 16 residues. The chain joins TRBV12-3 or TRBV12-4 to TRBJ2-1; 8 positions agree with TRBD2. The source was PBMCs, collected 5 days after the yellow fever booster vaccination. The receptor was isolated from a man aged 30 to 45 who received the YFV17D yellow fever vaccine. The CDR3 here is CASSGSGRSSYNEQFF. The DNA of the CDR3 is TGTGCCAGCAGTGGGAGCGGGAGAAGCTCCTACAATGAGCAGTTCTTC.